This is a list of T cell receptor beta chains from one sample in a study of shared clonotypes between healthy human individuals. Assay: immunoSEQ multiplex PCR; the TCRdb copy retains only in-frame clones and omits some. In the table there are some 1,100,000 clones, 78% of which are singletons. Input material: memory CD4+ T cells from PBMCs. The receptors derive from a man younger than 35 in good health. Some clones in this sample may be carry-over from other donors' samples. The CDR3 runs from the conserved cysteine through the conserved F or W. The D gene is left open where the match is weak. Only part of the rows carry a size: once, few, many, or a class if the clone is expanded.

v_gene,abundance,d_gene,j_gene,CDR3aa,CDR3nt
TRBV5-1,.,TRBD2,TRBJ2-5,CASSLVLAGEETQYF,TGCGCCAGCAGCTTGGTACTAGCGGGAGAAGAGACCCAGTACTTC
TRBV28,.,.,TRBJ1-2,CATLATYGYTF,TGTGCCACGCTGGCCACATATGGCTACACCTTC
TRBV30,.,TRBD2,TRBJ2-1,CAGYPIAGGPINEQFF,TGTGCCGGGTACCCCATAGCGGGAGGGCCGATAAATGAGCAGTTCTTC
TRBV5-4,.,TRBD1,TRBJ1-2,CASSSDRGQGRATF,TGTGCCAGCAGCTCAGACAGGGGGCAGGGGCGTGCCACCTTC
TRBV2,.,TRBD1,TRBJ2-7,CASSVWTGSHEQYF,TGTGCCAGCAGTGTGTGGACAGGGTCCCACGAGCAGTACTTC
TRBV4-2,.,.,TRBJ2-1,CASSRALREGSDEQFF,TGTGCCAGCAGCCGAGCCTTGCGGGAAGGGTCCGATGAGCAGTTCTTC
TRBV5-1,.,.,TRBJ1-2,CASKGAGGTISAGNYGYTF,TGCGCCAGCAAAGGAGCGGGAGGGACAATCTCCGCCGGGAACTATGGCTACACCTTC
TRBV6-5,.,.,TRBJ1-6,CASSYGRLGGAPLHF,TGTGCCAGCAGTTACGGGCGCCTCGGCGGAGCACCCCTCCACTTT
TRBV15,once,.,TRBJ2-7,CATSRARGFGGSYEQYF,TGTGCCACCAGCAGAGCCAGGGGGTTTGGGGGGTCCTACGAGCAGTACTTC
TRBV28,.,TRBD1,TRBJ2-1,CASSLNPGQEDNEQFF,TGTGCCAGCAGCCTGAACCCGGGACAGGAAGACAATGAGCAGTTCTTC
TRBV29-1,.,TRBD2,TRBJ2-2,CSVERLAGVGAGELFF,TGCAGCGTTGAGAGACTAGCGGGAGTTGGGGCCGGGGAGCTGTTTTTT
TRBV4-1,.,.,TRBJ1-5,CASSQEFDQPQHF,TGCGCCAGCAGCCAAGAATTCGATCAGCCCCAGCATTTT
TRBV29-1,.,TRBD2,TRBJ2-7,CSVSGLAFTYEQYF,TGCAGCGTTTCCGGACTAGCGTTTACCTACGAGCAGTACTTC
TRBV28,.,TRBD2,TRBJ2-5,CASSRLAGARETQYF,TGTGCCAGCAGCAGACTAGCGGGAGCTCGAGAGACCCAGTACTTC
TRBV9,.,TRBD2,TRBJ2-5,CASSVEGASGNPFGETQYF,TGTGCCAGCAGCGTAGAAGGAGCTAGCGGGAACCCATTCGGAGAGACCCAGTACTTC
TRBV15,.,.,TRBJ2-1,CATSRDLGAAYNEQFF,TGTGCCACCAGCAGAGATTTGGGAGCGGCATACAATGAGCAGTTCTTC
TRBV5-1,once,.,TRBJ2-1,CASSLGRSASYNEQFF,TGCGCCAGCAGCTTGGGGCGGTCCGCTTCCTACAATGAGCAGTTCTTC
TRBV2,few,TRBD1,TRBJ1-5,CASSEGQGAQPQHF,TGTGCCAGCAGTGAAGGGCAGGGGGCCCAGCCCCAGCATTTT
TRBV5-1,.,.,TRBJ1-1,CASSSLTGMNTEAFF,TGCGCCAGCAGCTCCCTGACAGGAATGAACACTGAAGCTTTCTTT
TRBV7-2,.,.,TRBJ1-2,CASSLTLQGRNYGYTF,TGTGCCAGCAGCTTAACCTTACAGGGACGGAACTATGGCTACACCTTC
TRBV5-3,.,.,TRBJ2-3,CARSTNDADTQYF,TGTGCCAGAAGCACAAACGACGCAGATACGCAGTATTTT
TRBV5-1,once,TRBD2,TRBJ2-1,CASSLLAGSYNEQFF,TGCGCCAGCAGCTTGTTAGCGGGCTCCTACAATGAGCAGTTCTTC
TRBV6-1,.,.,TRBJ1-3,CASRPTGSGNTIYF,TGTGCCAGCAGGCCAACAGGGTCTGGAAACACCATATATTTT
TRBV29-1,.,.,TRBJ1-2,CSVEGGYTF,TGCAGCGTTGAGGGGGGCTACACCTTC
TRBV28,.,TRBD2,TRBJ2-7,CASSSVSGGLYEQYF,TGTGCCAGCAGTTCGGTGTCGGGGGGTCTGTACGAGCAGTACTTC
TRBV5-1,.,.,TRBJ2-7,CASRPDPGGYEQYF,TGCGCCAGCAGACCTGACCCAGGAGGCTACGAGCAGTACTTC
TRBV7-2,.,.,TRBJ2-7,CASSRTFPPYEQYF,TGTGCCAGCAGCCGAACGTTCCCGCCCTACGAGCAGTACTTC
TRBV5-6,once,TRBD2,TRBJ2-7,CASSYPPLAGTYEQYF,TGTGCCAGCAGTTACCCCCCACTAGCGGGGACCTACGAGCAGTACTTC
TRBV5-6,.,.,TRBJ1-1,CASSLGTVNTEAFF,TGTGCCAGCAGCTTGGGGACAGTGAACACTGAAGCTTTCTTT
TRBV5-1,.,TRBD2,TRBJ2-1,CASSLLTSGNGEQFF,TGCGCCAGCAGCTTGCTGACTAGCGGGAATGGTGAGCAGTTCTTC
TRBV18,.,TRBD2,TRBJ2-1,CASSPPVGGSLNEQFF,TGTGCCAGCTCACCACCGGTTGGCGGGAGTTTAAATGAGCAGTTCTTC
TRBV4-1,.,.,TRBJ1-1,CASSHPPRGTEAFF,TGCGCCAGCAGCCACCCTCCGAGGGGTACTGAAGCTTTCTTT
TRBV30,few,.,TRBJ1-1,CAWRAGRGEAFF,TGTGCCTGGAGAGCGGGACGGGGTGAAGCTTTCTTT
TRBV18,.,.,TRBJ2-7,CASSPPSSVAEQYF,TGTGCCAGCTCACCACCGAGTTCGGTCGCCGAGCAGTACTTC
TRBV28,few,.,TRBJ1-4,CASGRQRATNEKLFF,TGTGCCAGCGGCCGGCAGCGAGCAACTAATGAAAAACTGTTTTTT
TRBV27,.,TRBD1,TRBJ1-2,CASPGQNYGYTF,TGTGCCAGTCCGGGACAGAACTATGGCTACACCTTC
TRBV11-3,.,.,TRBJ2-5,CASSLGLAETQYF,TGTGCCAGCAGCTTAGGGCTAGCGGAGACCCAGTACTTC
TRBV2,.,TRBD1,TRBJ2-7,CASSAGQGSYEQYF,TGTGCCAGCAGTGCCGGACAGGGCTCCTACGAGCAGTACTTC
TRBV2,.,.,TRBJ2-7,CASSVLMSGEQYF,TGTGCCAGCAGTGTATTAATGAGCGGTGAGCAGTACTTC
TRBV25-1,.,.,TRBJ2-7,CASSEPVVLWPYEQYF,TGTGCCAGCAGTGAACCCGTGGTATTATGGCCCTACGAGCAGTACTTC
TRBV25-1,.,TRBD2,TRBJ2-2,CASRGTIAAGELFF,TGTGCCAGCAGGGGGACTATCGCCGCCGGGGAGCTGTTTTTT
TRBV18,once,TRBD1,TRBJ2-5,CASSPQQGGGETQYF,TGTGCCAGCTCACCCCAACAGGGGGGAGGAGAGACCCAGTACTTC
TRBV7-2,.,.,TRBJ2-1,CASSSAWDNEQFF,TGTGCCAGCAGCTCGGCGTGGGACAATGAGCAGTTCTTC
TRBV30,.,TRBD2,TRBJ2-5,CAWTQGLAAQETQYF,TGTGCCTGGACCCAGGGACTAGCGGCGCAAGAGACCCAGTACTTC
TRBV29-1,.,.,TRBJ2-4,CSVGELAKNIQYF,TGCAGCGTTGGTGAGCTAGCCAAAAACATTCAGTACTTC
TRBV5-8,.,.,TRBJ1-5,CASSPGSKGPVQPQHF,TGTGCCAGCAGCCCGGGTAGCAAGGGGCCGGTTCAGCCCCAGCATTTT
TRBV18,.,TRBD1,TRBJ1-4,CASSPGTAEKLFF,TGTGCCAGCTCACCCGGGACAGCCGAAAAACTGTTTTTT
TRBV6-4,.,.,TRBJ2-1,CASASPVSRQTHEQFF,TGTGCCAGTGCATCTCCCGTTTCGAGGCAGACGCATGAGCAGTTCTTC
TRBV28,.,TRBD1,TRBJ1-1,CASGLPTGDTEAFF,TGTGCCAGCGGACTCCCAACAGGGGACACTGAAGCTTTCTTT
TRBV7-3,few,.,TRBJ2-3,CASSFGGRPDTQYF,TGTGCCAGCAGCTTCGGTGGGAGGCCGGATACGCAGTATTTT
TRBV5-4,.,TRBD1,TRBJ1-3,CASSSDRGPGNTIYF,TGTGCCAGCAGCTCGGACAGGGGGCCTGGAAACACCATATATTTT
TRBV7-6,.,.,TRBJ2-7,CASSLEGGIGLAYEQYF,TGTGCCAGCAGCTTAGAAGGCGGAATCGGTCTCGCCTACGAGCAGTACTTC